Listed below are T cell receptor beta chains from one sample, sequenced in a study of T cell responses to AZD1222 COVID-19 vaccine. TCRdb's table, derived via immunoSEQ multiplex PCR, lists solely in-frame clones and lacks some. Counted here are some 190,000 clones, around 90% occurring once; the ten biggest clones make up about 2.1%. This sample comprised peripheral blood, obtained 28 days after the second AZD1222 dose. The receptor source for this set is an adult who received the AZD1222 COVID-19 vaccine. CDR3s include the opening cysteine and the closing phenylalanine or tryptophan. The order of the fields is clone size, J gene, D gene, V gene, CDR3 DNA, CDR3 protein. A D gene is named only where the DNA matches it firmly. The size entry is marked missing in some rows and otherwise reads once, few, many or a size class.

.	TRBJ1-2	TRBD1	TRBV4-2	TGTGCCAGCAGCCAAGAAGGGACAGGATTATATGGCTACACCTTC	CASSQEGTGLYGYTF
once	TRBJ1-2	.	TRBV11-1	TGTGCCAGCAGCTTAGCTCGGGGGAACGATGGCTACACCTTC	CASSLARGNDGYTF
.	TRBJ2-1	.	TRBV3-1/TRBV3-2	TGTGCCAGCAGCCGCCTAGGGAATGAGCAGTTCTTC	CASSRLGNEQFF
.	TRBJ2-3	.	TRBV20-1	TGCAGTGCTAGTGAGGATTCAGATACGCAGTATTTT	CSASEDSDTQYF
once	TRBJ1-1	.	TRBV4-1	TGCGCCAGCAGCCAAGACCTTTGGGGGAACACTGAAGCTTTCTTT	CASSQDLWGNTEAFF
.	TRBJ2-5	TRBD2	TRBV5-8	TGTGCCAGCAGTCTCGCCGGGCTAGCGGGAGTTAGTGAGACCCAGTACTTC	CASSLAGLAGVSETQYF
.	TRBJ2-7	.	TRBV16	TGTGCCAGCAGCCAAGGGGCCGCCTACGAGCAGTACTTC	CASSQGAAYEQYF
few	TRBJ1-1	TRBD1	TRBV28	TGTGCCAGCCTCGAACAGGGGGCGAATGAAGCTTTCTTT	CASLEQGANEAFF
.	TRBJ2-1	.	TRBV10-3	TGTGCCATCAGCCCACCTGGGTCCTACAATGAGCAGTTCTTC	CAISPPGSYNEQFF
.	TRBJ2-1	TRBD2	TRBV2	TGTGCCAGCAGTGTTAGCGGGGGGGCCTACAATGAGCAGTTCTTC	CASSVSGGAYNEQFF
.	TRBJ2-5	TRBD1	TRBV11-3	TGTGCCAGCAGCTCCCTATCAGGGGGAAATCAAGAGACCCAGTACTTC	CASSSLSGGNQETQYF
.	TRBJ1-6	.	TRBV2	TGTGCCAGCAATGTCGGGAGCTCCTATAATTCACCCCTCCACTTT	CASNVGSSYNSPLHF
.	TRBJ2-5	.	TRBV5-4	TGTGCCAGCAGCCGGGTATTGGAGACCCAGTACTTC	CASSRVLETQYF
few	TRBJ1-2	.	TRBV30	TGTGCCTGGAGTAAGAAGAGGGGAGCTAACTATGGCTACACCTTC	CAWSKKRGANYGYTF
.	TRBJ1-4	.	TRBV5-1	TGCGCCAGCAGCTTAGGCCCGACAGAAAAACTGTTTTTT	CASSLGPTEKLFF
.	TRBJ2-1	.	TRBV19	TGTGCCAGTAGTATAGTCCCGAATGAGCAGTTCTTC	CASSIVPNEQFF
.	TRBJ1-6	.	TRBV5-1	TGCGCCAGCAGCGCTCAGGGGTTTGGGAATTCACCCCTCCACTTT	CASSAQGFGNSPLHF
.	TRBJ1-2	TRBD1	TRBV3-1/TRBV3-2	TGTGCCAGCAGCCAAGGATGGGACAGCAACTATGGCTACACCTTC	CASSQGWDSNYGYTF
.	TRBJ2-2	.	TRBV14	TGTGCCAGCAGCCAAGGACAGCGCGCGAACACCGGGGAGCTGTTTTTT	CASSQGQRANTGELFF
.	TRBJ2-6	.	TRBV12-5	TGTGCTAGTGCCCGAGGGGGTCCGTCCGGGGCCAACGTCCTGACTTTC	CASARGGPSGANVLTF
.	TRBJ1-2	.	TRBV6-5	TGTGCCAGCAGCCGCCGGGGAAGTAACTATGGCTACACCTTC	CASSRRGSNYGYTF
.	TRBJ2-3	.	TRBV2	TGTGCCAGCAGTGAACAGCACGATACGCAGTATTTT	CASSEQHDTQYF
once	TRBJ2-1	.	TRBV7-3	TGTGCCAGCAGCTTAACTAGCGGCTACAATGAGCAGTTCTTC	CASSLTSGYNEQFF
.	TRBJ1-4	.	TRBV2	TGTGCCAGCAAATCTGGCTCTGAGGGTGAAAAACTGTTTTTT	CASKSGSEGEKLFF
.	TRBJ1-4	.	TRBV15	TGTGCCACCAGCGGTTGGGGGGGGGCGCCGGGTGAAAAACTGTTTTTT	CATSGWGGAPGEKLFF
.	TRBJ2-3	.	TRBV13	TGTGCCAGCAGCTTAGAGGGCAGAACAAGCACAGATACGCAGTATTTT	CASSLEGRTSTDTQYF
once	TRBJ2-2	.	TRBV5-1	TGCGCCAGCAGAAGGAGCCCAGACAGCACCGGGGAGCTGTTTTTT	CASRRSPDSTGELFF
.	TRBJ1-2	TRBD1	TRBV3-1/TRBV3-2	TGTGCCAGCAGCCAGCAGGGGGACTATGGCTACACCTTC	CASSQQGDYGYTF
.	TRBJ2-7	.	TRBV10-3	TGTGCCGTCAACGCCAGGGGGGCGGGCTGGGAGCAGTACTTC	CAVNARGAGWEQYF
.	TRBJ2-1	TRBD2	TRBV9	TGTGCCAGCAGCGTAGGGCGGACTAGCTCAGGGGAGCAGTTCTTC	CASSVGRTSSGEQFF
.	TRBJ1-5	.	TRBV18	TGTGCCAGCTCACCTCAGGGGAAACAGCCCCAGCATTTT	CASSPQGKQPQHF
.	TRBJ2-5	.	TRBV2	TGTGCCAGCAGGACGGGTGTCCAAGAGACCCAGTACTTC	CASRTGVQETQYF
.	TRBJ1-3	.	TRBV7-2	TGTGCCAGCAGCTTAGGGACCCCGGGGGACACCATATATTTT	CASSLGTPGDTIYF
.	TRBJ2-3	.	TRBV21-1	TGTGCCAGCAGCAAAAAAGGGGACAGGCGGCGAAGCACAGATACGCAGTATTTT	CASSKKGDRRRSTDTQYF
.	TRBJ2-3	TRBD2	TRBV5-5	TGTGCCAGCAGCTCGGGGGGGCACACAGATACGCAGTATTTT	CASSSGGHTDTQYF
once	TRBJ1-1	.	TRBV6-5	TGTGCCAGCAGTTACTTCGGACAGATGAACACTGAAGCTTTCTTT	CASSYFGQMNTEAFF
.	TRBJ2-1	.	TRBV29-1	TGCAGCGTTGACCGAGGACACTCCTACAATGAGCAGTTCTTC	CSVDRGHSYNEQFF
.	TRBJ2-7	.	TRBV28	TGTGCCAGCGCCCTAGCCGGATCTAGATCCTACGAGCAGTACTTC	CASALAGSRSYEQYF
.	TRBJ2-2	.	TRBV2	TGTGCCAGCAGTTCCTCCCCGCACACCGGGGAGCTGTTTTTT	CASSSSPHTGELFF